Sequencing of this T cell receptor beta chain was carried out in a study of T cell repertoires in cytomegalovirus infection. At the level of the study: CMV epitopes used comprised recently identified HLA-C-restricted ones and well-studied HLA-B-restricted ones. Based on public TCR beta signatures, there were indications of CMV infection and of a matching HLA type.

From germline, CDR1 is LNHDA and CDR2 SQIVND (reference sequence). This CDR3 is 16 amino acids long. V lost 3 bases, J lost 1 base, and 15 bases lay in between. This clonotype turned up a few times. No antigen is known for it. General study points: Accumulated public TCR beta family frequency recognized individuals carrying CMV together with the relevant HLA. Dominant in the ex vivo response were TCR beta clonotypes restricted by HLA-C and specific for CMV.

TCRdb processed the reads anew with MiXCR; each CDR3 protein has one entry. The sample includes roughly 69,000 distinct CDR3 sequences, roughly a fifth of them seen just once. The material sequenced was CD8+ T cells from cultured PBMCs, taken from culture after CMV antigen stimulation. V gene TRBV19 combines with J gene TRBJ1-1; the D gene is possibly TRBD1 (5 bases). This receptor was identified in a human donor in good health (CMV status not recorded). Some clones in this sample may be carry-over from other donors' samples. As DNA, the CDR3 is TGTGCCAGTAGTATCCTTCGGGACCACAAGAACACTGAAGCTTTCTTT. Its translation is CASSILRDHKNTEAFF.